This T cell receptor (beta chain) was obtained from a study of blood T cell repertoires in COVID-19. Study in general: PBMCs, B-cell-depleted T cells, or T cells provided the cDNA or gDNA that made up the material.

Study processing details: Amplifying reference gene primers gave estimates of nucleated cell counts. Libraries were prepared by immunoSEQ multiplex PCR; TCRdb keeps only in-frame clonotypes and omits some of them. V and J calls and clone size are copied from that table; D and trimming were computed from the DNA. The table lists approximately 300,000 clones, 70% to 90% of them singletons, with about 5.2% in the top ten. Individuals aged about 18 to 90 years were recruited from 24 US areas. Donors in Cohort 3 counted as recovered after two negative PCRs, clearance, or symptom resolution. Germline V gene sequence: CDR1 MDHEN, CDR2 SYDVKM. The V end lost 6 bases, the J end lost 0 bases, and 18 bases lay between the germline ends. The CDR3 has 18 residues.

This receptor was taken from a woman aged 30 to 39 who had recovered from COVID-19. Sequenced material: PBMCs or T cells enriched from blood (not recorded which). V and J are TRBV28 and TRBJ2-6; possible D gene TRBD1, 5 bases. In nucleotides, the CDR3 is TGTGCCAGCAGCCCCCTAGGGGCGACGCTCTCTGGGGCCAACGTCCTGACTTTC. Residues: CASSPLGATLSGANVLTF. Drawing the rest from reference TRBV28 and TRBJ2-6, the complete variable domain is DVKVTQSSRYLVKRTGEKVFLECVQDMDHENMFWYRQDPGLGLRLIYFSYDVKMKEKGDIPEGYSVSREKKERFSLILESASTNQTSMYLCASSPLGATLSGANVLTFGAGSRLTVL.